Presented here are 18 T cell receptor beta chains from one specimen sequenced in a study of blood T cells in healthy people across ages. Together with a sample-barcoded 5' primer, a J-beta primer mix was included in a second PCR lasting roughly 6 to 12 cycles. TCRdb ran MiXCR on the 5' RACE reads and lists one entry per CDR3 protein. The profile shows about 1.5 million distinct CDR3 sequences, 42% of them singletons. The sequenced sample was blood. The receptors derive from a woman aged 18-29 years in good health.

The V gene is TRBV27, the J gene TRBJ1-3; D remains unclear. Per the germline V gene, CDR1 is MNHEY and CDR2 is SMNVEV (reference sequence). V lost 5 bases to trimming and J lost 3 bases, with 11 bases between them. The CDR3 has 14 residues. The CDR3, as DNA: TGTGCCAGCAGTCGACGGGCTCTTGGAAACACCATATATTTT. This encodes CASSRRALGNTIYF.

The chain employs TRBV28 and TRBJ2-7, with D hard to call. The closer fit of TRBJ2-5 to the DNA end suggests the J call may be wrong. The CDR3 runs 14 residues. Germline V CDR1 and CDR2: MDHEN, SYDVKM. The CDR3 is CASSPVDLKETQYF. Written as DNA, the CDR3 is TGTGCCAGCAGTCCCGTAGACCTCAAAGAGACCCAGTACTTC.

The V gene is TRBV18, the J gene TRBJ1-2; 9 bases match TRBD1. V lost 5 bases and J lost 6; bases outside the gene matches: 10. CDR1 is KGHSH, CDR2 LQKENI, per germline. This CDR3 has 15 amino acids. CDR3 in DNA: TGTGCCAGCTCATCCCGGACAGGGGCGGTGGATGGCTACACCTTC. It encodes CASSSRTGAVDGYTF.

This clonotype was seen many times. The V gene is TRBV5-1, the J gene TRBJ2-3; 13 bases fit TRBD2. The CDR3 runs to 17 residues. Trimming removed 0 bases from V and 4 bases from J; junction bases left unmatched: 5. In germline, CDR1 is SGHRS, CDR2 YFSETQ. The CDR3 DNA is TGCGCCAGCAGCTTGGTAGTGACTAGCGGGAGGTCAGATACGCAGTATTTT. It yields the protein CASSLVVTSGRSDTQYF. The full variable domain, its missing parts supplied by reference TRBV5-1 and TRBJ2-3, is KAGVTQTPRYLIKTRGQQVTLSCSPISGHRSVSWYQQTPGQGLQFLFEYFSETQRNKGNFPGRFSGRQFSNSRSEMNVSTLELGDSALYLCASSLVVTSGRSDTQYFGPGTRLTVL.

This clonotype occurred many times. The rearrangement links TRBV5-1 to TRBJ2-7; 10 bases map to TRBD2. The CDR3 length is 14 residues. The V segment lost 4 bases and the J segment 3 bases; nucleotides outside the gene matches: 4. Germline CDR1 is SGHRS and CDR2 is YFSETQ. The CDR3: CASSPGLADYEQYF. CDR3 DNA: TGCGCCAGCAGCCCCGGACTAGCGGACTACGAGCAGTACTTC.

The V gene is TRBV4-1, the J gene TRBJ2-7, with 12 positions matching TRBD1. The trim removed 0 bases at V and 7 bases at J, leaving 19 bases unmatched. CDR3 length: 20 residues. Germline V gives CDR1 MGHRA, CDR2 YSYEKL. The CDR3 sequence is CASSQEGTGGARFVYNEQYF. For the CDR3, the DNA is TGCGCCAGCAGCCAAGAGGGGACAGGGGGCGCTCGGTTCGTCTACAATGAGCAGTACTTC.

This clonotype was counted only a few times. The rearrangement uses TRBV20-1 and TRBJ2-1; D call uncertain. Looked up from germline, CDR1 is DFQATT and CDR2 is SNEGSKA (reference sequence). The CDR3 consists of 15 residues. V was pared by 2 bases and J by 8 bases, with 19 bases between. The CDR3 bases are TGCAGTGCTAGACCACTATTGGTTTGGGCCGATGAGCAGTTCTTC. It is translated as CSARPLLVWADEQFF.

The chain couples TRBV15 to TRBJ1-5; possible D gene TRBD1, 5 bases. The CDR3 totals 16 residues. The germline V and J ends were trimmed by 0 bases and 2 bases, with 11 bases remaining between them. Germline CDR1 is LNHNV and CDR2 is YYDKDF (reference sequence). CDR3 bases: TGTGCCACCAGCAGAGATCGACAGAATGGCAATCAGCCCCAGCATTTT. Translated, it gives CATSRDRQNGNQPQHF.

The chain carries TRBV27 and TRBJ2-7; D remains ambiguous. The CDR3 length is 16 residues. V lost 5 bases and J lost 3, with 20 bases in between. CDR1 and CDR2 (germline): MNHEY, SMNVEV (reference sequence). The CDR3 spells CASSPLGLDPLYEQYF. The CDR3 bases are TGTGCCAGCAGTCCGCTGGGTCTTGATCCGCTCTACGAGCAGTACTTC.

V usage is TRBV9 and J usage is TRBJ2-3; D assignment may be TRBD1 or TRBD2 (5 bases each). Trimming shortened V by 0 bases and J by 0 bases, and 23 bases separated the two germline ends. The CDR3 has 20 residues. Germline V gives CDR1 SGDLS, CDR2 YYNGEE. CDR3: CASSVDSGVSGRVSTDTQYF. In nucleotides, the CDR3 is TGTGCCAGCAGCGTAGACTCTGGAGTTTCGGGGCGGGTGAGCACAGATACGCAGTATTTT. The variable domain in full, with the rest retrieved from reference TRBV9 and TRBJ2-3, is DSGVTQTPKHLITATGQRVTLRCSPRSGDLSVYWYQQSLDQGLQFLIQYYNGEERAKGNILERFSAQQFPDLHSELNLSSLELGDSALYFCASSVDSGVSGRVSTDTQYFGPGTRLTVL.

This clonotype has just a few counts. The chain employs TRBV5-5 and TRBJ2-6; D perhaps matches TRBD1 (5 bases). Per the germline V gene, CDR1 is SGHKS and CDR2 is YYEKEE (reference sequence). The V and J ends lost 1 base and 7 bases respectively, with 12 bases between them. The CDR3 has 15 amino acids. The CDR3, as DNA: TGTGCCAGCAGCTTGTGGGGCCCTGAAGCCAACGTCCTGACTTTC. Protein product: CASSLWGPEANVLTF.

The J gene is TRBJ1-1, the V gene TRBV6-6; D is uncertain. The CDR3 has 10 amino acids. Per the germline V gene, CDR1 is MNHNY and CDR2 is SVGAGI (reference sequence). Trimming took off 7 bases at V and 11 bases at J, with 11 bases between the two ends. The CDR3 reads CASIAWRAFF. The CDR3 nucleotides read TGTGCCAGCATCGCCTGGAGGGCTTTCTTT.

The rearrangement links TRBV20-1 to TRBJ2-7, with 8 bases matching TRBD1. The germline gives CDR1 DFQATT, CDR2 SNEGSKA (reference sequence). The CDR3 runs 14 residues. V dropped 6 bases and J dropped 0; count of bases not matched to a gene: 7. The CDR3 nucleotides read TGCAGTGCGAACAGACAGGGGAGCTCCTACGAGCAGTACTTC. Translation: CSANRQGSSYEQYF.

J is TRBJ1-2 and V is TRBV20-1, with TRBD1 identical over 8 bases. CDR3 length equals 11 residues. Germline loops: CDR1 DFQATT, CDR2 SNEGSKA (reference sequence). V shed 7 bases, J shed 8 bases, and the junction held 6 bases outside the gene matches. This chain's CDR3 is CSGHRGIGYTF. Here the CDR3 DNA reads TGCAGTGGTCACAGGGGGATAGGCTACACCTTC.

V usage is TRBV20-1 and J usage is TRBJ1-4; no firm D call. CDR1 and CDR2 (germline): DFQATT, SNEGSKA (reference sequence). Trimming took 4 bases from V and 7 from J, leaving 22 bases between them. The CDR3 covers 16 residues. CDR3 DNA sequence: TGCAGTGCTAACCTACCGGAGAGGGAGCCGAGTGAAAAACTGTTTTTT. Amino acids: CSANLPEREPSEKLFF.

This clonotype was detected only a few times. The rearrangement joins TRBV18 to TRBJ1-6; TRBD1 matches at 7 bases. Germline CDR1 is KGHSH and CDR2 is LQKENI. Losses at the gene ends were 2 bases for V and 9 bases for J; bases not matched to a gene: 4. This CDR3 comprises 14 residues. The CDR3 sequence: CASSPTNRGSPLHF. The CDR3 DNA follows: TGTGCCAGCTCACCAACGAACAGGGGTTCACCCCTCCACTTT.

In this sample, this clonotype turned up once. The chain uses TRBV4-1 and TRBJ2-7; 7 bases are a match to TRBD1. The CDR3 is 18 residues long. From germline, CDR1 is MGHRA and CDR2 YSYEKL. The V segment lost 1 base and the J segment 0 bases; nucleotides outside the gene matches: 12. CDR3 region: CASSQVLATGVNSYEQYF. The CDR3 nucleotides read TGCGCCAGCAGCCAAGTCCTTGCAACAGGGGTGAACTCCTACGAGCAGTACTTC.

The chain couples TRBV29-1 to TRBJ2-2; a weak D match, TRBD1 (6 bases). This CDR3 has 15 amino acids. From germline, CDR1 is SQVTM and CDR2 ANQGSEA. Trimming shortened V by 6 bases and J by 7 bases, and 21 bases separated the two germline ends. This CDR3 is CSVHGTTQGDGELFF. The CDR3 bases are TGCAGCGTCCACGGGACAACCCAAGGGGACGGGGAGCTGTTTTTT.